The source of this T cell receptor (beta chain) is a study of blood T cells in healthy people across ages. Across the whole study: About one barcoded beta molecule per two T cells was the capture yield of template switching.

At least ten counts were recorded for this clonotype. The antigen remains undetermined. Whole-study findings and limits: Naive and antigen-experienced cells could not be conclusively compared, given unsorted PBMCs.

A sample-barcoded 5' primer and a J-beta primer mix were used in a second PCR of roughly 7 to 12 cycles. Each sample yielded at least 3 million CDR3-containing paired-end reads. MiXCR, applied by TCRdb to the 5' RACE reads, yields one record per CDR3 protein. The sample shows around 1,500,000 distinct CDR3 sequences, roughly 30% of them seen only once. Trimming took 4 bases from V and 8 from J, leaving 14 bases between them. Germline-derived CDR1 and CDR2 are SQVTM and ANQGSEA. The CDR3 is made up of 12 amino acids. V gene TRBV29-1 combines with J gene TRBJ1-2; D may be TRBD1 (6 bases). The specimen sequenced was blood. The sequence came from a woman in her 30s in good health. The CDR3 coding sequence is TGCAGCGTTGTAGAGGCCACAGGGGGCTACACCTTC. Its translation is CSVVEATGGYTF.